What follows are 13 T cell receptor beta chains derived from one specimen sequenced in a study of T-cell reconstitution after alpha-beta-depleted transplantation in children (dated by TCRdb to about 2016). Library preparation was by PCR. TCRdb records Illumina HiSeq 2500 as the sequencer. Molecular barcoding was employed in the preparation of TCR libraries, with unique molecular identifiers being used to normalize TCRbeta repertoire quantification. TCRdb reprocessing: public reads trimmed at Q25 with fastp, clones called with MiXCR, in-frame beta chains kept. Rows merge per CDR3 protein into single entries with the most common DNA and genes. The sample table records about 500,000 distinct CDR3 sequences; 30% to 35% of these occur just once. The top ten clonotypes cover 2% to 2.5% of the sample. Here the sequenced sample was PBMCs from the stem cell graft donor, taken from the stem cell graft. These receptors came from a human donor who donated a stem cell graft to a child with aplastic anemia.

This clonotype was detected a few times. The V call is TRBV11-2, the J call TRBJ2-3; 8 positions match TRBD2. Germline CDR1 is SGHAT and CDR2 is FQNNGV. The J segment lost 2 bases and the V segment lost 5 bases, leaving 6 bases of the junction unmatched. The CDR3 runs 15 residues. CDR3 coding DNA: TGTGCCAGCAGCCTAAGACTAGCGAACACAGATACGCAGTATTTT. It encodes CASSLRLANTDTQYF.

V is TRBV5-1 and J is TRBJ2-1; TRBD2 matches at 9 bases. The J segment lost 7 bases and the V segment lost 1 base, leaving 3 bases of the junction unmatched. CDR3 length equals 14 residues. Germline CDR1 is SGHRS and CDR2 is YFSETQ. CDR3 sequence: CASSLWLAGNEQFF. The CDR3 coding sequence is TGCGCCAGCAGCTTGTGGCTAGCGGGAAATGAGCAGTTCTTC. The entire variable domain, with the rest obtained from reference TRBV5-1 and TRBJ2-1, is as follows: KAGVTQTPRYLIKTRGQQVTLSCSPISGHRSVSWYQQTPGQGLQFLFEYFSETQRNKGNFPGRFSGRQFSNSRSEMNVSTLELGDSALYLCASSLWLAGNEQFFGPGTRLTVL.

Only a few counts were recorded for this clonotype. Here the CDR3 DNA reads TGTGCCAGCAGCGACGAGCTAGGACCGAGGGAGTTCGGCTACACCTTC. Encoded protein: CASSDELGPREFGYTF. The chain carries TRBV7-2 and TRBJ1-2; D is uncertain. The CDR3 extends over 16 amino acids. Deletions cut 5 bases from V and 8 bases from J, with 24 bases between. The V gene's germline CDR1 is SGHTA and CDR2 FQGNSA. Combining the CDR3 with reference TRBV7-2 and TRBJ1-2 gives the whole variable domain GAGVSQSPSNKVTEKGKDVELRCDPISGHTALYWYRQSLGQGLEFLIYFQGNSAPDKSGLPSDRFSAERTGGSVSTLTIQRTQQEDSAVYLCASSDELGPREFGYTFGSGTRLTVV.

This clonotype was counted between two and nine times. The DNA of the CDR3 is TGCAGTGCTAGAGATACCGGAGGGGGTGAGACCCAGTACTTC. Protein: CSARDTGGGETQYF. The chain employs TRBV20-1 and TRBJ2-5; D possibly uses TRBD1 or TRBD2 (6 bases each). The V gene lost 0 bases and the J gene lost 5 bases, with 13 bases spanning the gap. This CDR3 has 14 residues. The germline V gene has CDR1 DFQATT and CDR2 SNEGSKA (reference sequence).

This clonotype was seen only a few times. The chain recombines TRBV5-6 with TRBJ2-4; TRBD2 aligns across 10 bases. The V segment lost 0 bases and the J segment 0 bases; nucleotides outside the gene matches: 0. This CDR3 has 16 residues. CDR1 and CDR2 (germline): SGHDT, YYEEEE. This CDR3 is CASSLGLAGAKNIQYF. The CDR3, as DNA: TGTGCCAGCAGCTTGGGACTAGCGGGAGCCAAAAACATTCAGTACTTC.

The rearrangement uses TRBV12-3 or TRBV12-4 and TRBJ2-7; 9 bases are a match to TRBD1. The CDR3 consists of 15 residues. V dropped 4 bases and J dropped 8; count of bases not matched to a gene: 12. The CDR3 DNA reads TGTGCCAGCAGTTCGACCGGGACAGGGTCGATTCAGCAGTACTTC. This encodes CASSSTGTGSIQQYF.

This chain joins TRBV7-8 and TRBJ1-2; the match to TRBD1 covers 8 bases. Germline assignment: CDR1 SGHVS and CDR2 FQNEAQ. CDR3 length: 13 residues. After removal of 4 bases from V and 3 bases from J, the junction contained 1 base not matched to a gene. For the CDR3, the DNA is TGTGCCAGCAGCTCAGGGGGCGACTATGGCTACACCTTC. Amino acids: CASSSGGDYGYTF.

This chain's CDR3 is CASSRTKTSGPGSTGELFF. DNA of the CDR3: TGTGCCAGCAGTCGCACCAAGACTAGCGGGCCGGGTAGCACCGGGGAGCTGTTTTTT. This sequence joins TRBV6-4 and TRBJ2-2, with 10 positions matching TRBD2. From germline, CDR1 is MRHNA and CDR2 SNTAGT. The V segment lost 5 bases and the J segment 4 bases; nucleotides outside the gene matches: 16. The CDR3 consists of 19 residues.

About this clonotype itself: At one of its ends the junction is not consistent with the germline gene, which may arise from a read error. The rearrangement links TRBV6-5 to TRBJ1-1, with D uncertain. The CDR3 has 13 residues. CDR1 and CDR2 from the germline V gene are MNHEY and SVGAGI. The CDR3 nucleotides are TGTGCCAGCAGCCATCAAGTAAACACTGAAGCTTTGTTT. It yields the protein CASSHQVNTEALF.

The chain has TRBV7-6 and TRBJ2-3, with TRBD2 matching over 8 bases. J lost 7 bases, V lost 1 base, and 7 bases had no gene match. Germline values: CDR1 SGHVS, CDR2 FNYEAQ. The CDR3 covers 15 residues. The CDR3 DNA is TGTGCCAGCAGCTTAGTGTCTAGCGGGTTAAATACGCAGTATTTT. This gives the protein CASSLVSSGLNTQYF. The variable domain in full, with the rest retrieved from reference TRBV7-6 and TRBJ2-3, is GAGVSQSPRYKVTKRGQDVALRCDPISGHVSLYWYRQALGQGPEFLTYFNYEAQQDKSGLPNDRFSAERPEGSISTLTIQRTEQRDSAMYRCASSLVSSGLNTQYFGPGTRLTVL.

Only a few counts were recorded for this clonotype. The chain joins TRBV4-3 to TRBJ2-3; 9 nucleotides align to TRBD2. CDR3 length equals 17 residues. V was clipped by 4 bases and J by 4 bases; unmatched bases: 12. Per germline, CDR1 LGHNA and CDR2 YSLEER. The DNA for the CDR3 is TGCGCCAGCAGCCCTATGGTAGCGGGAGTCGGCGCAGATACGCAGTATTTT. The encoded protein is CASSPMVAGVGADTQYF.

This clonotype was seen only a few times. V gene TRBV30 combines with J gene TRBJ2-4; 8 bases align to TRBD1. J gave up 6 bases and V 5 bases, and 6 bases lay outside the gene matches. The length of the CDR3 is 13 residues. Per germline, CDR1 GTSNPN and CDR2 SVGIG (reference sequence). This CDR3 is CAWGQGSGNIQYF. Written as DNA, the CDR3 is TGTGCCTGGGGACAGGGAAGCGGAAACATTCAGTACTTC.

This clonotype was observed a single time. The rearrangement joins TRBV2 to TRBJ2-7; D not certain. The CDR3 extends over 14 amino acids. V lost 7 bases to trimming and J lost 0 bases, with 13 bases between them. Germline assignment: CDR1 SNHLY and CDR2 FYNNEI. The DNA for the CDR3 is TGTGCCAGCATCGGCTTCCCTAGCTCCTACGAGCAGTACGTC. Its translation: CASIGFPSSYEQYV.